Shown below are 30 T cell receptor beta chains from a single sample sequenced in a study of blood T cell repertoires in COVID-19. Sequenced by immunoSEQ multiplex PCR; TCRdb stores in-frame clones only, minus some. The sample yields tens of thousands of clones, roughly 79% seen once. Specimen: peripheral blood. These receptors were collected from a human donor in a cohort sampled during active COVID-19.

This rearrangement joins TRBV2 to TRBJ1-2; D gene unclear. Trimming took 5 bases from V and 7 from J, leaving 14 bases between them. The length of the CDR3 is 13 residues. Germline V gives CDR1 SNHLY, CDR2 FYNNEI. The CDR3 DNA reads TGTGCCAGCAGTACCGACTCCCTCGGTGGCTACACCTTC. Its translation: CASSTDSLGGYTF.

Only a few counts were recorded for this clone. The chain couples TRBV5-8 to TRBJ1-1; 9 bases are shared with TRBD1. This CDR3 region has 15 residues. Germline values: CDR1 SGHTS, CDR2 YDEGEE. The trim removed 4 bases at V and 4 bases at J, leaving 8 bases unmatched. Here the CDR3 DNA reads TGTGCCAGCAGCCCGACAGGGGGTAGTATCACTGAAGCTTTCTTT. It is translated as CASSPTGGSITEAFF.

This rearrangement joins TRBV25-1 to TRBJ2-5; 9 nucleotides agree with TRBD1. The CDR3 is 16 residues long. J was trimmed by 5 bases and V by 6 bases; bases with no gene match: 13. Per germline, CDR1 MGHDK and CDR2 SYGVNS. The CDR3 region is CASRGQGRGSGETQYF. In DNA, the CDR3 is TGTGCCAGCAGAGGACAGGGGCGAGGGTCTGGGGAGACCCAGTACTTC.

The chain has TRBV13 and TRBJ2-7, with 8 positions matching TRBD1. After removal of 2 bases from V and 7 bases from J, the junction contained 13 bases not matched to a gene. CDR1 PRHDT and CDR2 FYEKMQ come from the germline V gene (reference sequence). The CDR3 loop spans 16 amino acids. DNA of the CDR3: TGTGCCAGCAGCTTAAGAGCCCCGCAGGGGGCGAAGGAGCAGTACTTC. This encodes CASSLRAPQGAKEQYF.

This clone showed up just a few times. V is TRBV12-1 and J is TRBJ2-1; the D call in the table, TRBD1, was not verified against the DNA. TRBV12-1 is recorded as a pseudogene. The CDR3 contains 13 residues. In nucleotides, the CDR3 is TGTGCCAGCAGCCCGGACAGCTACAATGAGCAGTTCTTC. Its translation is CASSPDSYNEQFF.

This clone has only one observation. V is TRBV12-3 or TRBV12-4 and J is TRBJ1-1, with a possible D match to TRBD1 (5 bases). The CDR3 spans 13 residues. V was clipped by 4 bases and J by 11 bases, with 17 bases between them. CDR3 DNA: TGTGCCAGCAGTTCTCGGGACTTACTAACGGCTTTCTTT. Its translation: CASSSRDLLTAFF.

The V call is TRBV11-2, the J call TRBJ2-5; tentatively, D is TRBD2 (5 bases). Germline-derived CDR1 and CDR2 are SGHAT and FQNNGV. Trimming took off 6 bases at V and 7 bases at J, with 15 bases between the two ends. The CDR3 is 13 amino acids. The CDR3 DNA reads TGTGCCAGCAGTGAACGCACCGGAGGGACCCAGTACTTC. Residues: CASSERTGGTQYF.

V and J are TRBV18 and TRBJ2-2, with D unclear. The CDR3 has 14 amino acids. The germline CDR1 and CDR2 sequences are KGHSH and LQKENI. The ends were cut back, 6 bases at V and 6 bases at J, with 14 bases in the middle. The CDR3 sequence is CASSHKNIAGELFF. The CDR3 DNA reads TGTGCCAGCTCGCACAAAAACATCGCCGGGGAGCTGTTTTTT. Full variable domain (outside the CDR3, taken from reference TRBV18 and TRBJ2-2): NAGVMQNPRHLVRRRGQEARLRCSPMKGHSHVYWYRQLPEEGLKFMVYLQKENIIDESGMPKERFSAEFPKEGPSILRIQQVVRGDSAAYFCASSHKNIAGELFFGEGSRLTVL.

This clone was recorded a few times. The V and J genes are TRBV5-6 and TRBJ2-1; D gene ambiguous. V lost 1 base and J 15 bases, leaving 11 bases between the germline ends. This CDR3 is 11 amino acids long. Germline CDR1 SGHDT, CDR2 YYEEEE. The CDR3 nucleotides read TGTGCCAGCAGCTTGAACAGTATAAGGTTCTTC. Translating it yields CASSLNSIRFF.

V usage is TRBV24-1 and J usage is TRBJ2-3; a weak D match, TRBD1 (6 bases). V dropped 4 bases and J dropped 3 bases, with 13 bases sitting between them. Germline V gene sequence: CDR1 KGHDR, CDR2 SFDVKD. CDR3 length equals 15 residues. The CDR3 sequence is CATSDLGAETDTQYF. DNA of the CDR3: TGTGCCACCAGTGACCTGGGGGCAGAAACAGATACGCAGTATTTT.

The chain employs TRBV30 and TRBJ1-5, with 12 bases fitting TRBD1. Germline CDR1 and CDR2: GTSNPN and SVGIG (reference sequence). The CDR3 has 14 amino acids. J lost 9 bases, V lost 5 bases, and 8 bases had no gene match. CDR3 in DNA: TGTGCCTGGGGGGGGACAGGGGGCGAGGGGCCCCAGCATTTT. Amino acid sequence: CAWGGTGGEGPQHF.

The chain couples TRBV7-8 to TRBJ1-5, with D possibly matching TRBD1 (5 bases). CDR1 and CDR2 (germline): SGHVS, FQNEAQ. V lost 5 bases, J lost 0 bases, and 14 bases lay in between. This CDR3 has 16 amino acids. This CDR3 is CASSPRTGYSNQPQHF. Written as DNA, the CDR3 is TGTGCCAGCAGCCCGAGAACAGGATATAGCAATCAGCCCCAGCATTTT. The full variable domain, its missing parts supplied by reference TRBV7-8 and TRBJ1-5, is GAGVSQSPRYKVAKRGQDVALRCDPISGHVSLFWYQQALGQGPEFLTYFQNEAQLDKSGLPSDRFFAERPEGSVSTLKIQRTQQEDSAVYLCASSPRTGYSNQPQHFGDGTRLSIL.

The chain couples TRBV19 to TRBJ2-6, with a possible D match to TRBD1 (5 bases). CDR3 size: 14 residues. Germline V gene lookup returns CDR1 LNHDA and CDR2 SQIVND (reference sequence). Trimming pared 8 bases from V and 4 bases from J, leaving 12 bases between. The CDR3 here is CASYQGAGANVLTF. The CDR3 bases are TGTGCCAGTTATCAAGGGGCAGGGGCCAACGTCCTGACTTTC.

The chain employs TRBV11-2 and TRBJ2-5; 8 positions match TRBD1. CDR3 length equals 15 residues. Trimming cost V 4 bases and J 4 bases; bases outside gene matches: 8. The V gene's germline CDR1 is SGHAT and CDR2 FQNNGV. This CDR3 reads CASSSDRGWGETQYF. Written as DNA, the CDR3 is TGTGCCAGCAGCTCAGACAGGGGATGGGGAGAGACCCAGTACTTC.

The chain links TRBV9 to TRBJ2-7; 7 nucleotides line up with TRBD2. Trimming took 0 bases from V and 6 from J; bases not matched to a gene: 3. CDR3 length: 13 amino acids. From germline, CDR1 is SGDLS and CDR2 YYNGEE. The CDR3 bases are TGTGCCAGCAGCGTAGTGGGGGAGGGCGAGCAGTACTTC. Translating gives CASSVVGEGEQYF.

The chain combines TRBV18 with TRBJ2-3; D remains ambiguous. The CDR3 has 12 amino acids. The V gene lost 3 bases and the J gene lost 3 bases, with 4 bases spanning the gap. In germline, CDR1 is KGHSH, CDR2 LQKENI. In DNA form, the CDR3 reads TGTGCCAGCTCACCTTATACAGATACGCAGTATTTT. Encoded protein: CASSPYTDTQYF.

The table lists this clone with a few counts. V usage is TRBV5-1 and J usage is TRBJ2-5; 7 bases match TRBD1. Germline V lookup: CDR1 SGHRS, CDR2 YFSETQ. The CDR3 sequence is 14 residues long. The trim removed 0 bases at V and 5 bases at J, leaving 4 bases unmatched. Written as DNA, the CDR3 is TGCGCCAGCAGCTTGGGAGAGGGGGCTGAGACCCAGTACTTC. Translation gives CASSLGEGAETQYF.

In this sample, this clone turned up once. The chain couples TRBV11-2 to TRBJ1-1, with 7 bases fitting TRBD1. After removal of 4 bases from V and 6 bases from J, the junction contained 11 bases not matched to a gene. The V gene's germline CDR1 is SGHAT and CDR2 FQNNGV. There are 15 residues in the CDR3. CDR3 sequence: CASSWNRDSGAEAFF. The DNA of the CDR3 is TGTGCCAGCAGCTGGAACCGGGACAGTGGCGCTGAAGCTTTCTTT.

The V gene is TRBV11-2, the J gene TRBJ2-5, with 9 bases lining up with TRBD2. V was pared by 1 base and J by 4 bases, with 4 bases of the junction left unmatched. This CDR3 spans 15 amino acids. CDR1 and CDR2 from the germline V gene are SGHAT and FQNNGV. This CDR3 is CASSLGRREGETQYF. As DNA, the CDR3 is TGTGCCAGCAGCTTAGGACGGCGGGAGGGAGAGACCCAGTACTTC.

The V gene is TRBV28, the J gene TRBJ1-3, with D uncertain. Germline-derived CDR1 and CDR2 are MDHEN and SYDVKM. This CDR3 is built from 16 residues. V dropped 7 bases and J dropped 2 bases, with 18 bases sitting between them. CDR3 nucleotides: TGTGCCAGCACCAATGGAGCGATCCTACCTGGAAACACCATATATTTT. Residues: CASTNGAILPGNTIYF.

The V call is TRBV19, the J call TRBJ2-7, with a tentative D call TRBD1 (6 bases). Germline CDR1 is LNHDA and CDR2 is SQIVND (reference sequence). This CDR3 contains 17 residues. V was pared by 3 bases and J by 2 bases, with 20 bases between. The CDR3 here is CASSIRGVRDIPYEQYF. The CDR3 region has the DNA TGTGCCAGTAGTATCCGGGGTGTCCGGGACATTCCCTACGAGCAGTACTTC.

The chain employs TRBV6-4 and TRBJ2-2, with D possibly being TRBD1 (6 bases). Trimming pared 5 bases from V and 4 bases from J, leaving 11 bases between. This CDR3 is built from 14 residues. Germline V lookup: CDR1 MRHNA, CDR2 SNTAGT. The CDR3: CASSLTGSTGELFF. The DNA of the CDR3 is TGTGCCAGCAGTCTTACAGGGAGCACCGGGGAGCTGTTTTTT.

V usage is TRBV5-8 and J usage is TRBJ1-4; D is perhaps TRBD1 (6 bases). The CDR3 is 17 amino acids. The germline gives CDR1 SGHTS, CDR2 YDEGEE. Deletions cut 2 bases from V and 3 bases from J, with 17 bases between. CDR3 bases: TGTGCCAGCAGCTTAGGCCAGGGGAAAATGGCTAATGAAAAACTGTTTTTT. This translates into CASSLGQGKMANEKLFF. The variable domain in full, with the rest retrieved from reference TRBV5-8 and TRBJ1-4, is EAGVTQSPTHLIKTRGQQATLRCSPISGHTSVYWYQQALGLGLQFLLWYDEGEERNRGNFPPRFSGRQFPNYSSELNVNALELEDSALYLCASSLGQGKMANEKLFFGSGTQLSVL.

The chain couples TRBV9 to TRBJ2-1; D is possibly TRBD2 (7 bases). V was cut by 4 bases and J by 8 bases, with 22 bases left in between. In germline, CDR1 is SGDLS, CDR2 YYNGEE. This CDR3 region has 16 residues. CDR3 in amino acids: CASSSYWGRGSDEQFF. The CDR3 bases are TGTGCCAGCAGCTCATATTGGGGGAGGGGGAGCGATGAGCAGTTCTTC.

This clone has a handful of counts. The chain is built from TRBV5-1 and TRBJ1-1; D unresolved. V lost 3 bases and J lost 3, with 3 bases in between. The CDR3 sequence is 11 residues long. From germline, CDR1 is SGHRS and CDR2 YFSETQ. The CDR3 here is CASSSDTEAFF. In DNA, the CDR3 is TGCGCCAGCAGCTCAGACACTGAAGCTTTCTTT.

This chain links TRBV2 with TRBJ2-7, with a weak D call TRBD1 (6 bases). V was pared by 2 bases and J by 4 bases, with 12 bases between. CDR3 length: 14 amino acids. CDR1 is SNHLY and CDR2 is FYNNEI in the germline V gene. Written as DNA, the CDR3 is TGTGCCAGCAGTGAAATTATTCAGGGGTACGAGCAGTACTTC. Protein: CASSEIIQGYEQYF.

V and J are TRBV28 and TRBJ1-2; a possible D gene is TRBD1 (5 bases). The CDR3 has 16 amino acids. V was cut by 3 bases and J by 4 bases, with 18 bases left in between. Germline CDR1 and CDR2: MDHEN and SYDVKM. The CDR3 nucleotides are TGTGCCAGCAGTTTGCTGGGATCAGGGCCAAGCTATGGCTACACCTTC. As protein: CASSLLGSGPSYGYTF.

V gene TRBV11-2 combines with J gene TRBJ2-7, with D maybe TRBD1 (6 bases). The CDR3 has 14 residues. The V gene lost 1 base and the J gene lost 4 bases, with 11 bases spanning the gap. The germline CDR1 and CDR2 sequences are SGHAT and FQNNGV. DNA for the CDR3: TGTGCCAGCAGCTTAGTTTCAGGGGAATACGAGCAGTACTTC. Residues: CASSLVSGEYEQYF.

This chain joins TRBV19 and TRBJ1-4; D is undetermined. The germline V and J ends were trimmed by 7 bases and 0 bases, with 15 bases remaining between them. CDR3 length: 16 amino acids. The germline V gene encodes CDR1 LNHDA and CDR2 SQIVND (reference sequence). This CDR3 is CASNSFGAATNEKLFF. DNA of the CDR3: TGTGCCAGTAACTCCTTCGGAGCTGCAACTAATGAAAAACTGTTTTTT.

V is TRBV4-2 and J is TRBJ2-2, with 8 positions matching TRBD2. Losses at the gene ends were 0 bases for V and 4 bases for J; bases not matched to a gene: 4. The CDR3 spans 16 residues. Germline V gene data show CDR1 as LGHNA and CDR2 as YNFKEQ. CDR3 amino acids: CASSQELAETTGELFF. DNA for the CDR3: TGTGCCAGCAGCCAAGAACTAGCGGAAACCACCGGGGAGCTGTTTTTT.